The sequence of this T cell receptor beta chain was determined in a study of T cell responses to AZD1222 COVID-19 vaccine. Study in general: Pooling of second doses given at about 4 or about 12 weeks was done.

TCRdb's table, derived via immunoSEQ multiplex PCR, lists solely in-frame clones and lacks some. This sample has 90,000 to 110,000 clones; around nine tenths occur once, and the top ten carry around 10%. Notes on this clone: No antigen is known for it.

The germline V gene has CDR1 MNHNS and CDR2 SASEGT. The CDR3 is made up of 15 amino acids. V lost 3 bases to trimming and J lost 1 base; unmatched junction nucleotides: 1. Findings and caveats of the study: Sampling that yielded the repertoires occurred only after the peak T cell response. Donors skewed white British and female; clonal diversity was possibly underestimated.

The receptor was derived from an adult in good health. Sequences were derived from peripheral blood, sampled on day 0 of AZD1222 vaccination. This chain uses TRBV6-1 with TRBJ2-5, with TRBD2 matching 11 bases. The CDR3 protein is CASSDSGRVQETQYF. For the CDR3, the DNA is TGTGCCAGCAGTGATAGCGGGAGGGTCCAAGAGACCCAGTACTTC.